These T cell receptor beta chains were read from a single sample in a study of cytomegalovirus exposure and HLA in healthy donors. Sequenced by immunoSEQ multiplex PCR; TCRdb stores in-frame clones only, minus some. The profile shows roughly 80,000 clones, roughly two thirds of them singletons. Sequences were obtained from PBMCs. Receptors originate from a woman aged 45-65 years in good health and CMV-seropositive. The CDR3 runs from the conserved cysteine through the conserved F or W. Fields, in order: D gene, J gene, V gene, clone size, CDR3 DNA, CDR3 protein. A D gene is named only where the DNA matches it firmly. Rows give clone size only sometimes, using once, few, many, or a class for an expanded clone.

D gene: TRBD1; J gene: TRBJ2-7; V gene: TRBV6-6; clone size: -; CDR3 DNA: TGTGCCAGCACCTCCCTAGGGACAGGGAGCGATGAGCAGTACTTC; CDR3 protein: CASTSLGTGSDEQYF
D gene: -; J gene: TRBJ2-3; V gene: TRBV5-1; clone size: -; CDR3 DNA: TGCGCCAGCAGGCAAGTGACAAACACAGATACGCAGTATTTT; CDR3 protein: CASRQVTNTDTQYF
D gene: TRBD1; J gene: TRBJ2-4; V gene: TRBV6-5; clone size: -; CDR3 DNA: TGTGCCAGCAGTGGCTCAACAGGGGTCAAAAACATTCAGTACTTC; CDR3 protein: CASSGSTGVKNIQYF
D gene: TRBD1; J gene: TRBJ1-2; V gene: TRBV7-9; clone size: -; CDR3 DNA: TGTGCCAGCAGCACACAGGGGATCGGCTACACCTTC; CDR3 protein: CASSTQGIGYTF
D gene: TRBD1; J gene: TRBJ1-2; V gene: TRBV7-9; clone size: few; CDR3 DNA: TGTGCCAGCAGCTTAGGGAACGGACAGGGGGCGAGGGGCTACACCTTC; CDR3 protein: CASSLGNGQGARGYTF
D gene: -; J gene: TRBJ2-1; V gene: TRBV10-3; clone size: -; CDR3 DNA: TGTGCCATCAGCACTAGTGGTGAGCAGTTCTTC; CDR3 protein: CAISTSGEQFF
D gene: -; J gene: TRBJ1-6; V gene: TRBV27; clone size: once; CDR3 DNA: TGTGCCAGCAGTTTATTACTGGGAGTAAATTCACCCCTCCACTTT; CDR3 protein: CASSLLLGVNSPLHF
D gene: -; J gene: TRBJ1-5; V gene: TRBV10-3; clone size: -; CDR3 DNA: TGTGCCATCAGTCCGGGTCACAATCAGCCCCAGCATTTT; CDR3 protein: CAISPGHNQPQHF
D gene: TRBD2; J gene: TRBJ2-3; V gene: TRBV7-6; clone size: few; CDR3 DNA: TGTGCCAGCAGCGGGGGGGGGTTTGTGGATTTGGATTTT; CDR3 protein: CASSGGGFVDLDF
D gene: -; J gene: TRBJ1-3; V gene: TRBV6-5; clone size: few; CDR3 DNA: TGTGCCAGCAGTTACCTCTCGCGGAGCTCTGGAAACACCATATATTTT; CDR3 protein: CASSYLSRSSGNTIYF
D gene: TRBD1; J gene: TRBJ1-1; V gene: TRBV6-4; clone size: -; CDR3 DNA: TGTGCCAGAAAACAGGGGACTGAAGCTTTCTTT; CDR3 protein: CARKQGTEAFF
D gene: -; J gene: TRBJ2-1; V gene: TRBV14; clone size: -; CDR3 DNA: TGTGCCGGCTGCCTGGCAGGGGCCTACAATGAGCAGTTCTTC; CDR3 protein: CAGCLAGAYNEQFF
D gene: TRBD2; J gene: TRBJ2-1; V gene: TRBV6-1; clone size: -; CDR3 DNA: TGTGCCAGCAGTGAATCGGGACTAGCCCAGTTCTTC; CDR3 protein: CASSESGLAQFF
D gene: TRBD2; J gene: TRBJ2-3; V gene: TRBV27; clone size: -; CDR3 DNA: TGTGCCAGCAGACGACTAGCAACGGCAGATACGCAGTATTTT; CDR3 protein: CASRRLATADTQYF
D gene: -; J gene: TRBJ2-5; V gene: TRBV10-3; clone size: few; CDR3 DNA: TGTGCCATCAGTTTACTAAACACGCAAGAGACCCAGTACTTC; CDR3 protein: CAISLLNTQETQYF
D gene: -; J gene: TRBJ1-5; V gene: TRBV5-6; clone size: once; CDR3 DNA: TGTGCCAGCAGCTTCCGGGTCTCGATAAATCAGCCCCAGCATTTT; CDR3 protein: CASSFRVSINQPQHF
D gene: -; J gene: TRBJ1-1; V gene: TRBV5-4; clone size: few; CDR3 DNA: TGTGCCAGCAGCCTCGGACATATGAACACTGAAGCTTTCTTT; CDR3 protein: CASSLGHMNTEAFF
D gene: TRBD2; J gene: TRBJ2-3; V gene: TRBV9; clone size: few; CDR3 DNA: TGTGCCAGCAGTCGTAGCGGGACTAGCACAGATACGCAGTATTTT; CDR3 protein: CASSRSGTSTDTQYF
D gene: -; J gene: TRBJ2-6; V gene: TRBV12-2; clone size: -; CDR3 DNA: TGTGCAAGTCGCTTAGCTCCCGCGGACTCTGGGGCCAACGTCCTGACTTTC; CDR3 protein: CASRLAPADSGANVLTF
D gene: TRBD1; J gene: TRBJ1-5; V gene: TRBV6-6; clone size: -; CDR3 DNA: TGTGCCGTCAGGGTAGGGGGCGAAGAGAATCAGCCCCAGCATTTT; CDR3 protein: CAVRVGGEENQPQHF
D gene: -; J gene: TRBJ1-1; V gene: TRBV11-3; clone size: -; CDR3 DNA: TGTGCCAGCAGCCAAGAGGAGAATCGAGCTTTCTTT; CDR3 protein: CASSQEENRAFF
D gene: TRBD1; J gene: TRBJ1-3; V gene: TRBV25-1; clone size: -; CDR3 DNA: TGTGCCAGCAGTGACCCGACAGGGGTAAACACCATATATTTT; CDR3 protein: CASSDPTGVNTIYF
D gene: TRBD2; J gene: TRBJ2-1; V gene: TRBV9; clone size: -; CDR3 DNA: TGTGCCAGCAGCGTCACTAGCGAATCTGAGCAGTTCTTC; CDR3 protein: CASSVTSESEQFF
D gene: -; J gene: TRBJ2-7; V gene: TRBV7-9; clone size: -; CDR3 DNA: TGTGCCAGCAGCTTCACTACCTACGAGCAGTACTTC; CDR3 protein: CASSFTTYEQYF
D gene: TRBD1; J gene: TRBJ2-4; V gene: TRBV28; clone size: -; CDR3 DNA: TGTGCCAGCAGTCAGGCCGGGACAGTCGGCAAAAACATTCAGTACTTC; CDR3 protein: CASSQAGTVGKNIQYF
D gene: -; J gene: TRBJ2-3; V gene: TRBV9; clone size: -; CDR3 DNA: TGTGCCAGCAGCTATGGGGGGGGCGCAGGCACAGATACGCAGTATTTT; CDR3 protein: CASSYGGGAGTDTQYF
D gene: TRBD2; J gene: TRBJ2-5; V gene: TRBV5-1; clone size: -; CDR3 DNA: TGCGCCAGCAGCTTGGACGGGGGGGCGCGCCAAGAGACCCAGTACTTC; CDR3 protein: CASSLDGGARQETQYF
D gene: TRBD1; J gene: TRBJ2-5; V gene: TRBV9; clone size: few; CDR3 DNA: TGTGCCAGCAGTGGCTCCGGGACAGGGTGGGAGACCCAGTACTTC; CDR3 protein: CASSGSGTGWETQYF
D gene: TRBD2; J gene: TRBJ2-5; V gene: TRBV2; clone size: -; CDR3 DNA: TGTGCCAGCAGTACCAATAGCGGGGGGGAGACCCAGTACTTC; CDR3 protein: CASSTNSGGETQYF
D gene: -; J gene: TRBJ2-2; V gene: TRBV11-2; clone size: -; CDR3 DNA: TGTGCCAGCAGCTTAGGCGATCCCGGGGAGCTGTTTTTT; CDR3 protein: CASSLGDPGELFF
D gene: -; J gene: TRBJ1-1; V gene: TRBV10-3; clone size: -; CDR3 DNA: TGTGCCATCAGTGAGTTGCTTACGGCGGGAGGTTGGGGCACTGAAGCTTTCTTT; CDR3 protein: CAISELLTAGGWGTEAFF
D gene: -; J gene: TRBJ1-2; V gene: TRBV30; clone size: -; CDR3 DNA: TGTGCCTGGAGTACAGGGTCCTATGGCTACACCTTC; CDR3 protein: CAWSTGSYGYTF
D gene: TRBD1; J gene: TRBJ2-1; V gene: TRBV7-9; clone size: once; CDR3 DNA: TGTGCCAGCAGGGGACAGGAGGCCTACAATGAGCAGTTCTTC; CDR3 protein: CASRGQEAYNEQFF
D gene: -; J gene: TRBJ2-1; V gene: TRBV21-1; clone size: -; CDR3 DNA: TGTGCCAGCGGGGGGGGCCTGAAGCTTAGGCGGTTCTTC; CDR3 protein: CASGGGLKLRRFF
D gene: -; J gene: TRBJ1-5; V gene: TRBV6-5; clone size: -; CDR3 DNA: TGTGCCAGCAGTGGCGGGGGTTCGAATCAGCCCCAGCATTTT; CDR3 protein: CASSGGGSNQPQHF
D gene: -; J gene: TRBJ2-1; V gene: TRBV7-3; clone size: few; CDR3 DNA: TGTGCCAGCAGCTACCCGGCAGGGCGGATTTCCAATGAGCAGTTCTTC; CDR3 protein: CASSYPAGRISNEQFF
D gene: TRBD2; J gene: TRBJ2-7; V gene: TRBV4-1; clone size: -; CDR3 DNA: TGCGCCAGCAGCCAAGGGACTAGCGGGGGGGACGAGCAGTACTTC; CDR3 protein: CASSQGTSGGDEQYF